The clone carrying this T cell receptor (beta chain) was observed a handful of times. The target antigen is unknown. This specimen comes from a study of T cells in Graves' hyperthyroidism and ophthalmopathy. Overall study findings and caveats: Among clonotypes expanded in thyroid above 0.001, most were also found in blood.

Germline V gene sequence: CDR1 DFQATT, CDR2 SNEGSKA (reference sequence). CDR3 length: 18 residues. With 5 bases removed from V and 1 base from J, the gap between germline ends came to 25 bases. TCR beta CDR3 regions were amplified from RNA transcripts. An initial round of RT-PCR targeting the TCR CDR3 relied on the HTBI primer set. From the multiplex PCR reads, TCRdb called clonotypes with MiXCR, one entry per CDR3 protein. The sample holds about 700,000 distinct CDR3 sequences, 11% to 15% seen once. Sequencing was carried out using blood. The TCR sequence derives from a woman aged 18-29 years with Graves' hyperthyroidism. The gene calls are TRBV20-1 and TRBJ2-3; a weak D match, TRBD2 (6 bases). The CDR3 coding sequence is TGCAGTGCTCTCCGACTAGTTTGGACTACCGGGCGCACAGATACGCAGTATTTT. Protein: CSALRLVWTTGRTDTQYF.